Detailed here is one TCR beta chain. The antigen remains undetermined. Expressed TCRB transcripts got sequenced, as all isolated RNA was reverse transcribed. Clones were read by immunoSEQ multiplex PCR, and TCRdb kept only the in-frame ones, dropping some. The sample consists of approximately 300,000 clones, 8% to 13% of them appearing once. This record comes from a study of beta chain features in type 1 diabetes. Broader study findings: The study found moderately but significantly shorter TCRB CDR3s in all four CD4+ subsets of Type 1 diabetes patients. Insertions at VDJ junctions were less frequent in type 1 diabetes patients. These patients also deleted more nucleotides at the same junctions. For patients, the naive, central memory and Treg TCRB repertoires appeared more alike than for healthy donors.

CDR3 length: 16 residues. Germline CDR1 reads SEHNR; CDR2 reads FQNEAQ (reference sequence). The junction had 9 bases not matched to a gene; V was cut back by 5 bases and J by 0 bases. Without exception, sorted populations had purity beyond 95%. Sequenced material: naive CD4+ T cells from blood. The origin of this receptor is a young woman in good health. The chain employs TRBV7-9 and TRBJ2-5, with 7 bases identical to TRBD2. Here the CDR3 reads CASSPTGTMYQETQYF. The CDR3 bases are TGTGCCAGCAGCCCTACCGGGACTATGTACCAAGAGACCCAGTACTTC.